This T cell receptor (beta chain) was identified during a study of blood T cell repertoires in COVID-19. Background on the study: Donors in the United States, Italy and Spain gave samples during acute or convalescent COVID-19. Sample material is recorded as cDNA or gDNA derived from T cells, B-cell-depleted T cells, or PBMCs.

Per the original methods: Quantification of nucleated cells was approximated via reference gene primer amplification. The data were produced by immunoSEQ multiplex PCR, yet TCRdb's version contains in-frame clones alone and is incomplete. V and J calls and clone size are as listed in that table; D and trimming were resolved from the DNA. In the table there are 380,000 or so clones, 70% to 90% of which are singletons. This clone appeared once. The same CDR3 arises from other DNA sequences in this sample as well. Germline CDR1 is SGHTA and CDR2 is FQGNSA. Germline trimming cut 5 bases from V and 5 bases from J; bases unmatched to any gene: 2. The CDR3 extends over 13 amino acids.

This sequence was found in a man aged 35 to 55 with acute or convalescent COVID-19. This chain connects TRBV7-2 to TRBJ1-2, with TRBD1 identical over 10 bases. Sequencing used peripheral blood. Here the CDR3 reads CASSPGQGYGYTF. The DNA of the CDR3 is TGTGCCAGCAGCCCGGGACAGGGGTATGGCTACACCTTC.